The clone carrying this T cell receptor beta chain was seen at least ten times. Its antigen is unidentified. Amplification of the TCR beta CDR3 regions used RNA transcripts (as template). A first-round RT-PCR used HTBI primers, followed by a second-round multiplex PCR. TCRdb re-derived calls from the multiplex PCR reads in MiXCR, one entry per CDR3 protein. The table records 150,000 to 200,000 distinct CDR3 sequences, less than 45% of them present only once. The CDR3 runs to 15 residues. Trimming removed 2 bases from V and 2 bases from J, with 12 bases in between. The data were obtained in a study of Graves' ophthalmopathy and Graves' hyperthyroidism. Overall study results and limits: Sensitivity reached roughly 71% and specificity just under 75% when the model predicted ophthalmopathy progression. Discrimination between ophthalmopathy and stable hyperthyroidism by a 13-signature model showed about 85% sensitivity and more than 65% specificity.

Moderate-to-severe activity, CAS at least 3, NOSPECS at least 4 and duration under 3 months characterized donors with ophthalmopathy. The source of the PBMCs was more than 9.5 ml of fresh peripheral blood. The sample was peripheral blood. J is TRBJ1-1 and V is TRBV12-3 or TRBV12-4, with D possibly matching TRBD1 (6 bases). This receptor was taken from a middle-aged woman with Graves' ophthalmopathy. CDR3 sequence reads: CASSLSGAGNTEAFF. In nucleotides, the CDR3 is TGTGCCAGCAGTTTATCGGGGGCTGGAAACACTGAAGCTTTCTTT.